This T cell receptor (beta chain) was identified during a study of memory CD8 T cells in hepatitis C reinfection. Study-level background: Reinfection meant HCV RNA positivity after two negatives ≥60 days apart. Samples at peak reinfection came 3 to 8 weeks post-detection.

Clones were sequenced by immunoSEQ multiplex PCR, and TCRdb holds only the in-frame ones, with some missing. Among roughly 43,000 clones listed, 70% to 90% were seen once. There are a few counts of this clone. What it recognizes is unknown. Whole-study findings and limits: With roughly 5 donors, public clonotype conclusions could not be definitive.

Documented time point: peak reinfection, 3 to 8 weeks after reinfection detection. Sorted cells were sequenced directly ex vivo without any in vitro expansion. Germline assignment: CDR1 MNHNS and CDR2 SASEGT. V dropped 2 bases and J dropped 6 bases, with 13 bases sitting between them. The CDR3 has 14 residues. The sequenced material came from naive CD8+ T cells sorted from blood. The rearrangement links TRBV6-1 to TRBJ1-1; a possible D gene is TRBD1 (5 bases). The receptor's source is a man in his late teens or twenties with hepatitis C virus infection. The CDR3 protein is CASSEILGQSEAFF. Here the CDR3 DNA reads TGTGCCAGCAGTGAAATCCTGGGGCAGTCTGAAGCTTTCTTT.